Below are 22 T cell receptor beta chains sequenced from a single sample in a study of T cell responses to AZD1222 COVID-19 vaccine. Profiled with immunoSEQ multiplex PCR; TCRdb holds only in-frame clones, not every one. This sample has fewer than 150,000 clones, with under 85% found just once. The source material was peripheral blood, sampled on day 0 of AZD1222 vaccination. The receptors stem from an adult in good health.

The chain combines TRBV5-5 with TRBJ2-7; D may be TRBD1 or TRBD2 (5 bases each). The CDR3 loop spans 14 amino acids. V lost 1 base to trimming and J lost 6 bases, with 14 bases between them. Germline lookup yields CDR1 SGHKS and CDR2 YYEKEE (reference sequence). This chain's CDR3 is CASSLLGVGGEQYF. CDR3 in DNA: TGTGCCAGCAGCTTGTTAGGGGTTGGGGGCGAGCAGTACTTC.

The rearrangement joins TRBV14 to TRBJ1-2; 7 bases are shared with TRBD1. The CDR3 is 15 amino acids. Germline loops: CDR1 SGHDN, CDR2 FVKESK. With V trimmed by 1 base and J by 5 bases, 7 bases remained unmatched. CDR3 nucleotide sequence: TGTGCCAGCAGCCAAGGCGACAGGGTGGGGTATGGCTACACCTTC. As protein: CASSQGDRVGYGYTF. Full variable domain (rest looked up from reference TRBV14 and TRBJ1-2): EAGVTQFPSHSVIEKGQTVTLRCDPISGHDNLYWYRRVMGKEIKFLLHFVKESKQDESGMPNNRFLAERTGGTYSTLKVQPAELEDSGVYFCASSQGDRVGYGYTFGSGTRLTVV.

The genes are TRBV30 and TRBJ1-1; 8 bases line up with TRBD1. CDR3 length: 16 amino acids. Germline assignment: CDR1 GTSNPN and CDR2 SVGIG (reference sequence). V gave up 0 bases and J gave up 0 bases; unmatched junction bases: 6. The DNA for the CDR3 is TGTGCCTGGAGTGTTATGCAGGGGGCGGTGAACACTGAAGCTTTCTTT. Protein product: CAWSVMQGAVNTEAFF. Filled out from reference TRBV30 and TRBJ1-1, the complete variable domain reads SQTIHQWPATLVQPVGSPLSLECTVEGTSNPNLYWYRQAAGRGLQLLFYSVGIGQISSEVPQNLSASRPQDRQFILSSKKLLLSDSGFYLCAWSVMQGAVNTEAFFGQGTRLTVV.

The chain employs TRBV5-4 and TRBJ2-1, with 7 bases aligning to TRBD1. The V gene's germline CDR1 is SGHNT and CDR2 YYREEE (reference sequence). The CDR3 totals 13 residues. The V gene end was trimmed by 1 base and the J gene end by 12 bases; junction bases not matched to a gene: 7. The CDR3 spells CASSLTEQGRQFF. CDR3 DNA sequence: TGTGCCAGCAGCTTGACCGAACAGGGGCGGCAGTTCTTC.

J is TRBJ1-2 and V is TRBV11-3, with a weak D call TRBD1 (5 bases). Germline V gives CDR1 SGHNT, CDR2 YENEEA. Trimming took 1 base from V and 8 from J, leaving 8 bases between them. The CDR3 covers 12 residues. CDR3 sequence reads: CASSLGQGGYTF. In DNA form, the CDR3 reads TGTGCCAGCAGCTTAGGGCAGGGAGGCTACACCTTC.

The chain links TRBV19 to TRBJ2-1; D possibly corresponds to TRBD2 (5 bases). CDR3 length equals 17 residues. CDR1 LNHDA and CDR2 SQIVND come from the germline V gene (reference sequence). Trimming shortened V by 0 bases and J by 0 bases, and 12 bases separated the two germline ends. CDR3 sequence reads: CASSIDLASGSYNEQFF. The DNA for the CDR3 is TGTGCCAGTAGTATAGATTTAGCGTCCGGCTCCTACAATGAGCAGTTCTTC.

This clone was picked up one time. The sample holds other DNA sequences that translate to the same CDR3. V gene TRBV7-2 combines with J gene TRBJ1-1; no reliable D call. V was pared by 2 bases and J by 1 base, with 5 bases between. CDR1 is SGHTA and CDR2 is FQGNSA in the germline V gene. The CDR3 extends over 13 amino acids. The CDR3 region has the DNA TGTGCCAGCAGCTTACAGGAGAACACTGAAGCTTTCTTT. It encodes CASSLQENTEAFF.

This chain connects TRBV7-8 to TRBJ1-2, with D perhaps TRBD1 (5 bases). The CDR3 has 12 residues. Germline assignment: CDR1 SGHVS and CDR2 FQNEAQ. V was trimmed by 5 bases and J by 8 bases, leaving 12 bases between them. The CDR3 region has the DNA TGTGCCAGCAGCCCCGGGACGAGGGGCTACACCTTC. Protein product: CASSPGTRGYTF.

The chain carries TRBV6-5 and TRBJ2-3, with D maybe TRBD2 (6 bases). Germline CDR1 and CDR2: MNHEY and SVGAGI. The CDR3 covers 15 residues. Trimming stripped 4 bases from V and 5 bases from J, with 16 bases between. CDR3 residues: CASSSLTNGGDTQYF. CDR3 coding DNA: TGTGCCAGCAGTTCTTTGACTAACGGGGGAGATACGCAGTATTTT.

The gene calls are TRBV25-1 and TRBJ1-2; 10 bases are a match to TRBD1. The germline V gene has CDR1 MGHDK and CDR2 SYGVNS. This CDR3 has 14 residues. The ends lost 6 bases at V and 5 bases at J; junction bases unmatched: 6. In DNA form, the CDR3 reads TGTGCCAGCAGGCCGGACAGGGGGGAGTATGGCTACACCTTC. It encodes CASRPDRGEYGYTF.

The rearrangement links TRBV3-1 (or the pseudogene TRBV3-2) to TRBJ2-3; TRBD2 aligns across 10 bases. The CDR3 covers 15 residues. CDR1 and CDR2 from the germline V gene are LGHDT and YNNKEL (reference sequence). Germline trimming cut 2 bases from V and 6 bases from J; bases unmatched to any gene: 5. The CDR3: CASSQRVSGGDTQYF. The CDR3 DNA reads as TGTGCCAGCAGCCAAAGGGTTAGCGGGGGGGATACGCAGTATTTT.

This clone occurred a few times. The rearrangement joins TRBV6-5 to TRBJ2-4, with D unclear. Trimming shortened V by 7 bases and J by 6 bases, and 13 bases separated the two germline ends. The germline CDR1 and CDR2 sequences are MNHEY and SVGAGI. This CDR3 has 13 residues. The CDR3 bases are TGTGCCAGCATCTCCACAGCAGGAAACATTCAGTACTTC. It specifies CASISTAGNIQYF.

This chain joins TRBV10-3 and TRBJ1-1; weak D call: TRBD1 (6 bases). Germline CDR1 and CDR2: ENHRY and SYGVKD. V dropped 6 bases and J dropped 5 bases, with 16 bases sitting between them. The CDR3 is 14 amino acids. The CDR3 spells CAIRGTGTRTEAFF. The CDR3 nucleotides read TGTGCCATCAGGGGAACAGGGACTCGGACTGAAGCTTTCTTT.

This clone has more than one count but fewer than ten. This chain connects TRBV7-9 to TRBJ2-7; D ambiguous. Germline V CDR1 and CDR2: SEHNR, FQNEAQ (reference sequence). Trimming removed 5 bases from V and 0 bases from J, with 8 bases in between. The CDR3 extends over 13 amino acids. The CDR3 DNA is TGTGCCAGCAGCCGGGTCCACTCCTACGAGCAGTACTTC. Its translation: CASSRVHSYEQYF.

CDR3 in DNA: TGTGCCAGTAGTCCCCGACAGGGCGGTGTCCCGAACTATGGCTACACCTTC. Its protein is CASSPRQGGVPNYGYTF. The chain couples TRBV19 to TRBJ1-2; 7 bases map to TRBD1. The CDR3 is 17 residues long. The germline V gene has CDR1 LNHDA and CDR2 SQIVND (reference sequence). V shed 5 bases and J 2 bases; nucleotides not matched to a gene: 14.

This clone appeared a single time. The genes are TRBV3-1 (or the pseudogene TRBV3-2) and TRBJ1-5; 10 bases align to TRBD1. J lost 7 bases, V lost 2 bases, and 8 bases had no gene match. Germline values: CDR1 LGHDT, CDR2 YNNKEL (reference sequence). CDR3 size: 16 residues. CDR3 coding DNA: TGTGCCAGCAGCCAACGTGGACAGGGGGAGAGACAGCCCCAGCATTTT. Encoded protein: CASSQRGQGERQPQHF.

V usage is TRBV16 and J usage is TRBJ1-1; TRBD1 is a possible D gene (6 bases). V lost 1 base and J lost 5, with 14 bases in between. Germline loops: CDR1 KGHSY, CDR2 FQNENV. The CDR3 runs 15 residues. The CDR3 DNA reads TGTGCCAGCAGCCAATATACAGGGCTGGGTACTGAAGCTTTCTTT. Its protein is CASSQYTGLGTEAFF.

This clone appeared once. The chain has TRBV24-1 and TRBJ2-7; 10 bases agree with TRBD1. The CDR3 is made up of 15 amino acids. Germline V gene sequence: CDR1 KGHDR, CDR2 SFDVKD. V trimming: 3 bases; J trimming: 4 bases; junction bases outside the gene matches: 5. DNA for the CDR3: TGTGCCACCAGTGATCCCGGGACAGGGGAATACGAGCAGTACTTC. This translates into CATSDPGTGEYEQYF.

The chain recombines TRBV6-5 with TRBJ1-3; D is possibly TRBD1 (6 bases). In germline, CDR1 is MNHEY, CDR2 SVGAGI. The length of the CDR3 is 14 residues. Trimming took off 5 bases at V and 1 base at J, with 9 bases between the two ends. CDR3 region: CASSPQGSGNTIYF. The CDR3 nucleotides read TGTGCCAGCAGTCCACAGGGATCTGGAAACACCATATATTTT.

V gene TRBV6-6 combines with J gene TRBJ2-2, with D tentatively TRBD1 (7 bases). Trimming removed 7 bases from V and 4 bases from J, with 16 bases in between. This CDR3 comprises 15 residues. Looked up from germline, CDR1 is MNHNY and CDR2 is SVGAGI (reference sequence). The CDR3 spells CASTGAGGTTGELFF. CDR3 DNA sequence: TGTGCCAGCACGGGGGCAGGGGGAACCACCGGGGAGCTGTTTTTT.

The chain carries TRBV2 and TRBJ1-2; D may be TRBD1 (6 bases). Trimming pared 9 bases from V and 0 bases from J, leaving 23 bases between. The CDR3 loop spans 17 amino acids. Germline lookup yields CDR1 SNHLY and CDR2 FYNNEI. DNA for the CDR3: TGTGCCAGTACACGGGGGCAAGGTGCTGGTTCTAACTATGGCTACACCTTC. It codes for CASTRGQGAGSNYGYTF.

Written as DNA, the CDR3 is TGTGCCAGCAGTTACTTGGGTTATCGTAGCGAGCAGTTCTTC. The encoded protein is CASSYLGYRSEQFF. The rearrangement uses TRBV6-5 and TRBJ2-1; D gene ambiguous. The CDR3 sequence is 14 residues long. The V end was cut by 1 base, the J end by 10 bases, with 14 bases between. Germline V gene data show CDR1 as MNHEY and CDR2 as SVGAGI.